Presented here are 15 T cell receptor beta chains from one specimen sequenced in a study of blood T cell repertoires in COVID-19. Profiled with immunoSEQ multiplex PCR; TCRdb holds only in-frame clones, not every one. The data hold 110,000 to 150,000 clones, with around 89% observed a single time. The specimen was peripheral blood. These receptors were obtained from a man aged 55 to 70 with active or convalescent COVID-19.

The chain employs TRBV30 and TRBJ1-5; D unclear. Germline V gives CDR1 GTSNPN, CDR2 SVGIG (reference sequence). The CDR3 is 13 residues long. Trimming pared 4 bases from V and 6 bases from J, leaving 13 bases between. The CDR3 DNA is TGTGCCTGGAACCGGGAGGGTGCTCAGCCCCAGCATTTT. It translates to CAWNREGAQPQHF.

V is TRBV7-9 and J is TRBJ2-7; TRBD2 matches 8 bases. This CDR3 spans 15 amino acids. Germline CDR1 and CDR2: SEHNR and FQNEAQ (reference sequence). V shed 0 bases, J shed 5 bases, and the junction held 6 bases outside the gene matches. The DNA of the CDR3 is TGTGCCAGCAGCTTAGCCGCGGGGGGAAAGGACGAGCAGTACTTC. It codes for CASSLAAGGKDEQYF.

The chain employs TRBV5-5 and TRBJ1-5; unclear D gene. Germline assignment: CDR1 SGHKS and CDR2 YYEKEE (reference sequence). This CDR3 has 12 residues. V shed 1 base and J shed 8 bases, with 7 bases lying between them. The CDR3 bases are TGTGCCAGCAGCTTGTTCGGTGAGCCCCAGCATTTT. Amino acids: CASSLFGEPQHF.

A note on this clone: Other DNA sequences from this sample encode an identical CDR3 as well. The J gene is TRBJ2-1, the V gene TRBV9; 12 bases fit TRBD2. The CDR3 length is 16 residues. Germline V gives CDR1 SGDLS, CDR2 YYNGEE. With V trimmed by 4 bases and J by 3 bases, 5 bases remained unmatched. The CDR3 spells CASSPRLAGVYNEQFF. The CDR3 DNA is TGTGCCAGCAGCCCCAGACTAGCGGGAGTCTACAATGAGCAGTTCTTC.

This clone was seen a single time. The chain joins TRBV19 to TRBJ1-2, with 10 bases identical to TRBD1. Germline loops: CDR1 LNHDA, CDR2 SQIVND (reference sequence). Trimming took 4 bases from V and 7 from J; bases not matched to a gene: 6. This CDR3 spans 14 amino acids. This CDR3 is CASSRGTGEAGYTF. The CDR3 coding sequence is TGTGCCAGTAGTAGGGGGACAGGGGAAGCTGGCTACACCTTC.

In this sample, this clone turned up a few times. The V call is TRBV9, the J call TRBJ2-3; 12 bases map to TRBD2. The CDR3 loop spans 18 amino acids. Germline V lookup: CDR1 SGDLS, CDR2 YYNGEE. Unmatched junction bases numbered 10, after V lost 3 bases and J lost 2 bases. CDR3 amino acids: CASSAALAGGLYTDTQYF. The DNA of the CDR3 is TGTGCCAGCAGCGCCGCACTAGCGGGGGGACTGTACACAGATACGCAGTATTTT.

J is TRBJ1-2 and V is TRBV28; D not resolved. Trimming took 10 bases from V and 5 from J, leaving 11 bases between them. The CDR3 totals 11 residues. Germline V gene lookup returns CDR1 MDHEN and CDR2 SYDVKM. In nucleotides, the CDR3 is TGTGCCACCGAACGGGAGTATGGCTACACCTTC. Residues: CATEREYGYTF.

The gene calls are TRBV15 and TRBJ1-1; D is undetermined. Germline-derived CDR1 and CDR2 are LNHNV and YYDKDF (reference sequence). V lost 0 bases to trimming and J lost 4 bases, with 15 bases between them. The CDR3 length is 16 residues. The CDR3 loop reads CATSREPRGGFTEAFF. CDR3 sequence (DNA): TGTGCCACCAGCAGAGAGCCGCGGGGTGGATTCACTGAAGCTTTCTTT.

The rearrangement uses TRBV10-1 and TRBJ1-1; D unclear. Germline V gives CDR1 WNHNN, CDR2 SYGVQD (reference sequence). Trimming cost V 3 bases and J 1 base, with 15 bases left between them. The CDR3 is 16 amino acids. CDR3 region: CASSEVNRTPNTEAFF. CDR3 nucleotide sequence: TGCGCCAGCAGTGAAGTGAACAGAACCCCGAACACTGAAGCTTTCTTT.

The chain uses TRBV6-6 and TRBJ1-1; TRBD1 aligns across 8 bases. This CDR3 is 13 amino acids long. Germline-derived CDR1 and CDR2 are MNHNY and SVGAGI (reference sequence). The V gene end was trimmed by 7 bases and the J gene end by 12 bases; junction bases not matched to a gene: 13. In DNA form, the CDR3 reads TGTGCCAGCATAGTAGGACAGGGCATGAGGACTTTCTTT. As protein: CASIVGQGMRTFF.

The rearrangement joins TRBV5-4 to TRBJ2-1, with a weak D call TRBD1 (5 bases). This CDR3 spans 12 amino acids. V lost 0 bases to trimming and J lost 9 bases, with 7 bases between them. Germline V gene lookup returns CDR1 SGHNT and CDR2 YYREEE (reference sequence). The CDR3 coding sequence is TGTGCCAGCAGCTTGGCTGACAGTGAGCAGTTCTTC. This translates into CASSLADSEQFF.

The chain recombines TRBV7-6 with TRBJ2-3, with D maybe TRBD2 (6 bases). This CDR3 has 16 residues. The germline gives CDR1 SGHVS, CDR2 FNYEAQ. The V end lost 0 bases, the J end lost 0 bases, and 10 bases lay between the germline ends. This chain's CDR3 is CASSLAGGDSTDTQYF. In DNA form, the CDR3 reads TGTGCCAGCAGCTTAGCGGGCGGGGACAGCACAGATACGCAGTATTTT.

V gene TRBV18 combines with J gene TRBJ2-1; 10 bases match TRBD1. With 8 bases clipped from V and 4 bases from J, the junction kept 5 bases outside the gene matches. CDR3 length: 14 amino acids. CDR1 KGHSH and CDR2 LQKENI come from the germline V gene. The DNA of the CDR3 is TGTGCCAGCGCCCGGGACAGGGGTTACAATGAGCAGTTCTTC. It translates to CASARDRGYNEQFF.

This clone was found once. V is TRBV6-5 and J is TRBJ2-2, with a possible D match to TRBD1 (6 bases). Trimming removed 10 bases at V and 4 bases at J, with 13 bases between. Germline lookup yields CDR1 MNHEY and CDR2 SVGAGI. The CDR3 sequence is 13 residues long. DNA of the CDR3: TGTGCCACCTCACGAGGGGGCACCGGGGAGCTGTTTTTT. It is translated as CATSRGGTGELFF.

The chain employs TRBV7-2 and TRBJ1-1; the D gene is possibly TRBD1 (6 bases). The germline gives CDR1 SGHTA, CDR2 FQGNSA. The CDR3 runs to 15 residues. V gave up 0 bases and J gave up 4 bases, with 12 bases separating them. For the CDR3, the DNA is TGTGCCAGCAGCTTAGCGCGGGGGCCGGGCACTGAAGCTTTCTTT. Its protein is CASSLARGPGTEAFF.